The clone carrying this TCR beta chain was counted a single time. The sample originates from a study of T cell changes during pregnancy in multiple sclerosis. Per germline, CDR1 MDHEN and CDR2 SYDVKM. V was trimmed by 6 bases and J by 0 bases, leaving 14 bases between them. The CDR3 contains 15 residues. Data came from immunoSEQ multiplex PCR; TCRdb stores just in-frame clones and leaves some out. The repertoire holds some 95,000 clones, 80% to 95% seen once, with about 2.4% in the top ten. The chain has TRBV28 and TRBJ2-5, with D possibly being TRBD1 (5 bases). Sequencing used peripheral blood, obtained in the first trimester of pregnancy. The source of this sequence is a female donor with multiple sclerosis, enrolled in a pregnancy study. CDR3 region: CASSFISRDQETQYF. The DNA for the CDR3 is TGTGCCAGCAGCTTTATCTCCAGGGACCAAGAGACCCAGTACTTC.